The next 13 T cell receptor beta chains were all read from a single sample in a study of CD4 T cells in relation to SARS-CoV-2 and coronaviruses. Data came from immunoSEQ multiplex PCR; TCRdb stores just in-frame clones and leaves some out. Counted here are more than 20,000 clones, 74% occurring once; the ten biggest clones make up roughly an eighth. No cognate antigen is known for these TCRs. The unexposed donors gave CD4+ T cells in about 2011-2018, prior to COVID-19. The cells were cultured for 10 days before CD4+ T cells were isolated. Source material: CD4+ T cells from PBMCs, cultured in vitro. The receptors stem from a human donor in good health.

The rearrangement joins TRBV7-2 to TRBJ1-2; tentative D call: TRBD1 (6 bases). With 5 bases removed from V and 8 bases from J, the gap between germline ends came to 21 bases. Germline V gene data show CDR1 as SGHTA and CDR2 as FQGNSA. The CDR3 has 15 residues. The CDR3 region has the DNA TGTGCCAGCAGCCCCTCCCCATCAGGGGAGGGAGGCTACACCTTC. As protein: CASSPSPSGEGGYTF. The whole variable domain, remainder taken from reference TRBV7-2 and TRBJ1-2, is GAGVSQSPSNKVTEKGKDVELRCDPISGHTALYWYRQSLGQGLEFLIYFQGNSAPDKSGLPSDRFSAERTGGSVSTLTIQRTQQEDSAVYLCASSPSPSGEGGYTFGSGTRLTVV.

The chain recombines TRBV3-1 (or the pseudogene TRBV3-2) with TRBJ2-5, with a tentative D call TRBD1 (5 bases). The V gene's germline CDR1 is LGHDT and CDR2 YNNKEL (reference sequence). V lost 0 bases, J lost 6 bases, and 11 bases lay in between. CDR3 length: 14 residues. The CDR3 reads CASSQEDSRKTQYF. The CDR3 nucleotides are TGTGCCAGCAGCCAAGAAGACAGTCGTAAGACCCAGTACTTC.

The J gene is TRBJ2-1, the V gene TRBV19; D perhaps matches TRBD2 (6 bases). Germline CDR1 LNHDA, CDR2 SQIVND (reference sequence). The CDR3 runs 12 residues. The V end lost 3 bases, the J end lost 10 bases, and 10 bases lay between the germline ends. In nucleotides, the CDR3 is TGTGCCAGTAGTATTTTTGGGGGGGAGCAGTTCTTC. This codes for CASSIFGGEQFF.

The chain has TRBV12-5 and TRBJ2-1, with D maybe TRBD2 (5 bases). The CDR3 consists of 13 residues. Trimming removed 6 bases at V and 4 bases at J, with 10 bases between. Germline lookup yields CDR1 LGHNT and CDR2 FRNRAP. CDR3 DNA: TGTGCTAGTGGGGCGGACTTATACAATGAGCAGTTCTTC. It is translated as CASGADLYNEQFF.

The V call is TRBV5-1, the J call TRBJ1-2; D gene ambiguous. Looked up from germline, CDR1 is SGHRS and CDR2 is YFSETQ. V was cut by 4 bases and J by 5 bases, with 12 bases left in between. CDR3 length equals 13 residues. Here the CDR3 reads CASSGPVEYGYTF. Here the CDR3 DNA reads TGCGCCAGCAGCGGACCGGTTGAGTATGGCTACACCTTC.

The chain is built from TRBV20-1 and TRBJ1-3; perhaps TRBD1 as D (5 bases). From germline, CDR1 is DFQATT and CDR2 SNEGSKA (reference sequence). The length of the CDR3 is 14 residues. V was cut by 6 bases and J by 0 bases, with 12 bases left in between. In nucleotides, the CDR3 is TGCAGTGCGAGTGGGGGGAGCTCTGGAAACACCATATATTTT. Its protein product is CSASGGSSGNTIYF.

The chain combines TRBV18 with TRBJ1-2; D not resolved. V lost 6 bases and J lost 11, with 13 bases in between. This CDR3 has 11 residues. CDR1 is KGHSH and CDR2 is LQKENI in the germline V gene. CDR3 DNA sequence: TGTGCCAGCTCCGACCGGTTGGTGTACACCTTC. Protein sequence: CASSDRLVYTF.

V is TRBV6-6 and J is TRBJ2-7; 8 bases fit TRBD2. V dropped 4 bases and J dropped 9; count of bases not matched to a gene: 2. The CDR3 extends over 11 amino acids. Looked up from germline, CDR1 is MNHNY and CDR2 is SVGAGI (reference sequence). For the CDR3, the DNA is TGTGCCAGCAGTTTAGCGGGACTGCAGTACTTC. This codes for CASSLAGLQYF.

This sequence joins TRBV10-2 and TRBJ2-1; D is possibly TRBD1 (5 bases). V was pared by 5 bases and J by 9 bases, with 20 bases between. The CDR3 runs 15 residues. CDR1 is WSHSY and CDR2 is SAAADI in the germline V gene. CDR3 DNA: TGCGCCAGCAGTACAGGCCCCGCTTCAGGGTGTGAGCAGTTCTTC. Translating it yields CASSTGPASGCEQFF.

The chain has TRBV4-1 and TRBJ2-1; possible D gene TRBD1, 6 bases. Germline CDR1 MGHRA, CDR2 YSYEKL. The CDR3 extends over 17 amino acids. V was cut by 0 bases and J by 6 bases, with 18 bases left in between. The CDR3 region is CASSQDGDMGLPNEQFF. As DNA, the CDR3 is TGCGCCAGCAGCCAAGATGGGGACATGGGATTGCCCAATGAGCAGTTCTTC.

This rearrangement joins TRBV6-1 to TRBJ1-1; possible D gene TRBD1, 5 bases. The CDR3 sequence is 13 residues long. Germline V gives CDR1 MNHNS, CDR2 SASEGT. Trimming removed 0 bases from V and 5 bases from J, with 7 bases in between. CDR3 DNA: TGTGCCAGCAGTGAAGCGGGGGGAACTGAAGCTTTCTTT. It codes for CASSEAGGTEAFF.

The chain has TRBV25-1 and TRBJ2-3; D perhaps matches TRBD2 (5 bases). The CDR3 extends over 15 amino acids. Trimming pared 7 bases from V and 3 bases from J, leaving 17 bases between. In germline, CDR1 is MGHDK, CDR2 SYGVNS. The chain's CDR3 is CASTSKDGNTDTQYF. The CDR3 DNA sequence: TGTGCCAGCACCTCCAAAGACGGGAATACAGATACGCAGTATTTT. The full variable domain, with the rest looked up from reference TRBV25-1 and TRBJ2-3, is EADIYQTPRYLVIGTGKKITLECSQTMGHDKMYWYQQDPGMELHLIHYSYGVNSTEKGDLSSESTVSRIRTEHFPLTLESARPSHTSQYLCASTSKDGNTDTQYFGPGTRLTVL.

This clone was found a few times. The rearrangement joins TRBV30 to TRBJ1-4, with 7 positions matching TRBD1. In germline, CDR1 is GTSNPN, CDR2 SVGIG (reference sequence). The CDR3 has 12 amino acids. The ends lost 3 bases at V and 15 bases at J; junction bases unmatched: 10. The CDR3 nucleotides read TGTGCCTGGAGGCCGCCCGGACAGGAGGTGTTTTTT. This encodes CAWRPPGQEVFF.